Below, 9 T cell receptor beta chains from the same sample are listed, as sequenced in a study of metastatic and nonmetastatic thyroid tumors. TCRdb recomputed clones from the PCR reads via MiXCR. The sample has 35,000 to 40,000 clones; less than 20% are singletons. Thyroid surgery had not been preceded by any treatment in any patient. Material: tumor tissue. These receptors all come from a female donor with papillary thyroid cancer or a benign thyroid nodule (not recorded which). Some clones in this sample may be carry-over from other donors' samples.

This clone was seen many times. The chain employs TRBV10-1 and TRBJ2-7; TRBD1 agrees at 10 bases. From germline, CDR1 is WNHNN and CDR2 SYGVQD (reference sequence). CDR3 size: 13 residues. The J segment lost 11 bases and the V segment lost 4 bases, leaving 8 bases of the junction unmatched. CDR3 sequence reads: CASSADRGATEYF. The CDR3 nucleotides are TGCGCCAGCAGTGCGGACAGGGGGGCCACAGAGTACTTC.

This clone has a count of ten or more. The chain joins TRBV19 to TRBJ1-1; 7 nucleotides line up with TRBD1. Germline V gene lookup returns CDR1 LNHDA and CDR2 SQIVND (reference sequence). Trimming at V came to 5 bases and at J to 4 bases, leaving 7 bases not matched to a gene. This CDR3 region has 14 residues. The DNA for the CDR3 is TGTGCCAGTAGTTTGCCGACAGGGACCACTGAAGCTTTCTTT. Encoded protein: CASSLPTGTTEAFF.

This clone has only a few counts. The chain joins TRBV6-1 to TRBJ1-2; D may be TRBD1 (5 bases). The CDR3 has 12 amino acids. Germline CDR1 reads MNHNS; CDR2 reads SASEGT. Trimming stripped 6 bases from V and 4 bases from J, with 9 bases between. Here the CDR3 reads CASRRDLYGYTF. CDR3 nucleotides: TGTGCCAGCAGGAGGGACCTCTATGGCTACACCTTC.

This clone was seen repeatedly, ten times or more. This chain links TRBV4-3 with TRBJ2-3; D is ambiguous. V was shortened by 3 bases and J by 0 bases, with 13 bases between the two germline ends. This CDR3 contains 16 residues. Per germline, CDR1 LGHNA and CDR2 YSLEER. CDR3 region: CASSHRRQGSTDTQYF. DNA of the CDR3: TGCGCCAGCAGCCACAGGCGGCAAGGTAGCACAGATACGCAGTATTTT.

There are a few counts of this clone. This may be a read error: a much more frequent sequence differs by one nucleotide. The CDR3 does not end in the conserved phenylalanine or tryptophan, so this is likely a read error. The V gene is TRBV9, the J gene TRBJ1-1, with 7 bases identical to TRBD1. The CDR3 runs to 14 residues. Germline-derived CDR1 and CDR2 are SGDLS and YYNGEE. V lost 4 bases and J lost 3; bases outside the gene matches: 6. CDR3 DNA sequence: TGTGCCAGCAGCACCGGGACAGATGACACTGAAGCTTTCTCT. As protein: CASSTGTDDTEAFS.

The chain is built from TRBV5-1 and TRBJ2-7, with a weak D call TRBD1 (6 bases). Germline-derived CDR1 and CDR2 are SGHRS and YFSETQ. There are 15 residues in the CDR3. V lost 2 bases and J lost 4, with 16 bases in between. CDR3 nucleotide sequence: TGCGCCAGCAGCTTCACTGAGGGGGACGCTTACGAGCAGTACTTC. This sequence encodes CASSFTEGDAYEQYF.

J is TRBJ2-1 and V is TRBV5-1; the D gene is possibly TRBD2 (5 bases). This CDR3 is 13 amino acids long. V lost 7 bases, J lost 4 bases, and 12 bases lay in between. The V gene's germline CDR1 is SGHRS and CDR2 YFSETQ. The CDR3, as DNA: TGCGCCAGCTCCGGGAACTCATACAATGAGCAGTTCTTC. It codes for CASSGNSYNEQFF. Variable domain in full (rest from reference TRBV5-1 and TRBJ2-1): KAGVTQTPRYLIKTRGQQVTLSCSPISGHRSVSWYQQTPGQGLQFLFEYFSETQRNKGNFPGRFSGRQFSNSRSEMNVSTLELGDSALYLCASSGNSYNEQFFGPGTRLTVL.

This clone has ten or more counts. This rearrangement joins TRBV7-2 to TRBJ2-7, with D perhaps matching TRBD1 (5 bases). Germline V gene data show CDR1 as SGHTA and CDR2 as FQGNSA. This CDR3 has 12 amino acids. With 7 bases removed from V and 1 base from J, the gap between germline ends came to 8 bases. This chain's CDR3 is CASKQGSYEQYF. The CDR3, as DNA: TGTGCCAGCAAGCAGGGTTCCTACGAGCAGTACTTC.

By proportion, this clone is medium-sized. The same CDR3 arises from other DNA sequences in this sample as well. The chain couples TRBV6-1 to TRBJ2-3; D call uncertain. Germline CDR1 MNHNS, CDR2 SASEGT. Trimming left V 4 bases short and J 1 base short, with 6 bases between. The CDR3 loop spans 13 amino acids. The CDR3 loop is CASSARRTDTQYF. The CDR3 DNA follows: TGTGCCAGCAGTGCCAGGCGCACAGATACGCAGTATTTT.